The sample holds a few counts of the clone carrying this T cell receptor beta chain. The antigen is not known. Expressed TCRB transcripts were sequenced because the isolated RNA had all been reverse transcribed beforehand. The table came from immunoSEQ multiplex PCR; TCRdb's copy has only in-frame clones and leaves some out. This repertoire shows 300,000 or so clones, 13% to 15% found once; its top ten account for about 0.016%. Via CD45RO/CCR7/CD25/CD127/CD95/CD27, cells of the CD4+ naive, central memory, regulatory and stem cell-like memory subsets were sorted. Germline V gene lookup returns CDR1 KGHSH and CDR2 LQKENI. The trim removed 4 bases at V and 2 bases at J, leaving 1 base unmatched. CDR3 length equals 13 residues. This sample stems from a study of beta chain features in type 1 diabetes. Findings of the study overall: Whether HLA type influences TCRB rearrangement remained unresolved here. TCRB CDR3s from Type 1 diabetes patients were moderately but significantly shorter in all four CD4+ subsets.

The sample taken for sequencing was naive CD4+ T cells from blood. This TCR was recovered from a man younger than 45 with type 1 diabetes. The rearrangement uses TRBV18 and TRBJ2-5; 7 bases are a match to TRBD1. CDR3 coding DNA: TGTGCCAGCTCACAGGGACAGCAAGAGACCCAGTACTTC. As protein: CASSQGQQETQYF.